Presented here are 27 T cell receptor beta chains from one specimen sequenced in a study of T cell repertoires in ileal Crohn's disease. Time point meaning: proximal margin of the surgical specimen (macroscopically non-inflamed). Using immunoSEQ multiplex PCR, the repertoire was profiled, and TCRdb retains in-frame clones only, with some absent. The table has 4,500 to 6,500 clones, 80% to 90% seen once. The sample was ileal tissue. The receptors originated from an adult with Crohn's disease.

The chain has TRBV7-2 and TRBJ2-7; D is possibly TRBD1 (5 bases). Trimming removed 5 bases at V and 6 bases at J, with 17 bases between. Per germline, CDR1 SGHTA and CDR2 FQGNSA. The length of the CDR3 is 14 residues. The CDR3 region is CASSPRQGLAEQYF. The CDR3 region has the DNA TGTGCCAGCAGCCCTCGGCAGGGCCTGGCCGAGCAGTACTTC.

This CDR3 reads CASSLAGRLAKNDSPLHF. The CDR3 DNA reads TGTGCCAGCAGCTTGGCCGGGCGGCTGGCTAAAAATGACTCACCCCTCCACTTT. The rearrangement links TRBV5-5 to TRBJ1-6; D is uncertain. The CDR3 is 18 residues long. The germline V and J ends were trimmed by 0 bases and 10 bases, with 23 bases remaining between them. Germline CDR1 reads SGHKS; CDR2 reads YYEKEE (reference sequence).

The V gene is TRBV5-4, the J gene TRBJ2-3; TRBD2 agrees at 9 bases. The germline V gene encodes CDR1 SGHNT and CDR2 YYREEE (reference sequence). The CDR3 consists of 15 residues. With V trimmed by 1 base and J by 1 base, 1 base remained unmatched. CDR3 protein: CASSLPSGGTDTQYF. For the CDR3, the DNA is TGTGCCAGCAGCTTGCCTAGCGGGGGCACAGATACGCAGTATTTT.

This chain connects TRBV2 to TRBJ2-7; 8 bases agree with TRBD1. The junction had 4 bases not matched to a gene; V was cut back by 0 bases and J by 3 bases. Looked up from germline, CDR1 is SNHLY and CDR2 is FYNNEI. The CDR3 loop spans 15 amino acids. CDR3 protein: CASSEAGQGYYEQYF. In nucleotides, the CDR3 is TGTGCCAGCAGTGAAGCCGGACAGGGCTACTACGAGCAGTACTTC.

The CDR3 DNA reads as TGTGCCAGCAGCTTAGGTCCGACAGGGAGCGATACGCAGTATTTT. It codes for CASSLGPTGSDTQYF. The V gene is TRBV11-2, the J gene TRBJ2-3; TRBD1 matches 7 bases. This CDR3 comprises 15 residues. The germline gives CDR1 SGHAT, CDR2 FQNNGV. The ends lost 1 base at V and 6 bases at J; junction bases unmatched: 7.

V usage is TRBV6-5 and J usage is TRBJ1-3, with D perhaps matching TRBD1 (5 bases). The CDR3 spans 14 residues. Per the germline V gene, CDR1 is MNHEY and CDR2 is SVGAGI. Trimming pared 2 bases from V and 4 bases from J, leaving 9 bases between. In nucleotides, the CDR3 is TGTGCCAGCAGTTACGACAGATTCGGAAACACCATATATTTT. This sequence encodes CASSYDRFGNTIYF.

Here the CDR3 reads CASSWKQGNSPLHF. CDR3 nucleotide sequence: TGTGCCAGCAGTTGGAAACAGGGTAATTCACCCCTCCACTTT. The V gene is TRBV6-9, the J gene TRBJ1-6, with a possible D match to TRBD1 (6 bases). CDR3 length equals 14 residues. Germline V gene lookup returns CDR1 MNHGY and CDR2 SVAAGI. V lost 4 bases, J lost 6 bases, and 10 bases lay in between.

This clone has a single count. The CDR3 DNA is TGCGCCAGCAGCCAGGACGGGGTCTCGGATGGCTACACCTTC. It is translated as CASSQDGVSDGYTF. The rearrangement links TRBV5-1 to TRBJ1-2; D unclear. V lost 4 bases, J lost 6 bases, and 16 bases lay in between. The germline V gene encodes CDR1 SGHRS and CDR2 YFSETQ. This CDR3 has 14 residues.

This clone was detected only once. The chain recombines TRBV6-1 with TRBJ1-3; unclear D gene. CDR1 is MNHNS, CDR2 SASEGT, per germline. Trimming took 7 bases from V and 1 from J, leaving 8 bases between them. The CDR3 totals 13 residues. In nucleotides, the CDR3 is TGTGCCAGCAAGCCGGGGTCTGGAAACACCATATATTTT. As protein: CASKPGSGNTIYF.

The V and J genes are TRBV6-5 and TRBJ1-2, with 7 positions matching TRBD1. CDR1 MNHEY and CDR2 SVGAGI come from the germline V gene. This CDR3 contains 14 residues. The trim removed 7 bases at V and 4 bases at J, leaving 9 bases unmatched. The CDR3 DNA is TGTGCCAGCAAACAATCAGGGGGGACCTATGGCTACACCTTC. This sequence encodes CASKQSGGTYGYTF.

CDR3 nucleotides: TGCGCCAGCAGCCGCTACCCGACAGGGTTCAGCACAGATACGCAGTATTTT. It is translated as CASSRYPTGFSTDTQYF. The chain employs TRBV4-3 and TRBJ2-3, with 7 bases matching TRBD1. The CDR3 is made up of 17 amino acids. With V trimmed by 4 bases and J by 0 bases, 10 bases remained unmatched. CDR1 is LGHNA and CDR2 is YSLEER in the germline V gene.

The V and J genes are TRBV2 and TRBJ2-5, with D hard to call. The CDR3 has 11 amino acids. V lost 8 bases, J lost 2 bases, and 6 bases lay in between. Germline CDR1 and CDR2: SNHLY and FYNNEI. CDR3 loop: CASRQQETQYF. The CDR3 bases are TGTGCCAGCCGGCAGCAAGAGACCCAGTACTTC. The variable domain in full, completed from reference TRBV2 and TRBJ2-5, reads EPEVTQTPSHQVTQMGQEVILRCVPISNHLYFYWYRQILGQKVEFLVSFYNNEISEKSEIFDDQFSVERPDGSNFTLKIRSTKLEDSAMYFCASRQQETQYFGPGTRLLVL.

By sample fraction, this clone is large (0.1 to 1%). The J gene is TRBJ1-5, the V gene TRBV6-1, with no clear D. V was cut by 6 bases and J by 9 bases, with 12 bases left in between. Germline V gives CDR1 MNHNS, CDR2 SASEGT. This CDR3 has 12 residues. The CDR3 DNA follows: TGTGCCAGCAGCTTACAGTTACCGCCCCAGCATTTT. This gives the protein CASSLQLPPQHF.

CDR3 nucleotides: TGCAGCGTTGAAGAGGGGGACAGGTGGACCCAGTACTTC. Translated: CSVEEGDRWTQYF. This chain uses TRBV29-1 with TRBJ2-5; 8 bases match TRBD1. V gave up 0 bases and J gave up 7 bases; unmatched junction bases: 4. Per germline, CDR1 SQVTM and CDR2 ANQGSEA. The CDR3 length is 13 residues.

The CDR3 loop is CASSPGHRYEQYF. CDR3 DNA: TGTGCCAGCAGCCCCGGACATCGCTACGAGCAGTACTTC. The chain links TRBV5-5 to TRBJ2-7; TRBD1 might be the D (5 bases). Germline assignment: CDR1 SGHKS and CDR2 YYEKEE (reference sequence). The CDR3 loop spans 13 amino acids. V gave up 4 bases and J gave up 3 bases, with 11 bases separating them.

The genes are TRBV2 and TRBJ2-5, with TRBD2 matching over 10 bases. Germline CDR1 and CDR2: SNHLY and FYNNEI. The CDR3 runs to 15 residues. V lost 7 bases and J lost 1; bases outside the gene matches: 6. In DNA, the CDR3 is TGTGCCAGCACACCAGCGGGAGGGCTCCAAGAGACCCAGTACTTC. Its protein product is CASTPAGGLQETQYF.

V gene TRBV30 combines with J gene TRBJ2-1; 8 nucleotides line up with TRBD2. V gave up 4 bases and J gave up 6 bases; unmatched junction bases: 8. Germline assignment: CDR1 GTSNPN and CDR2 SVGIG (reference sequence). The CDR3 loop spans 14 amino acids. CDR3 sequence (DNA): TGTGCCTGGAACAGCGGGGGCGTCGGCAATGAGCAGTTCTTC. Its protein product is CAWNSGGVGNEQFF.

The chain couples TRBV29-1 to TRBJ2-5, with 10 bases identical to TRBD1. Trimming cost V 5 bases and J 5 bases; bases outside gene matches: 5. Germline V gene sequence: CDR1 SQVTM, CDR2 ANQGSEA. This CDR3 is 13 amino acids long. DNA of the CDR3: TGCAGCGTTAGACAGGGGGCGGGGGAGACCCAGTACTTC. Translating it yields CSVRQGAGETQYF.

V usage is TRBV7-2 and J usage is TRBJ2-1; 9 bases line up with TRBD1. The length of the CDR3 is 14 residues. The V gene's germline CDR1 is SGHTA and CDR2 FQGNSA. V shed 5 bases, J shed 7 bases, and the junction held 6 bases outside the gene matches. The DNA for the CDR3 is TGTGCCAGCAGCATCGGACAGGGGTGGAATGAGCAGTTCTTC. Residues: CASSIGQGWNEQFF.

This chain links TRBV18 with TRBJ2-7; 10 bases match TRBD1. Germline CDR1 KGHSH, CDR2 LQKENI. CDR3 length: 15 amino acids. V shed 4 bases, J shed 5 bases, and the junction held 8 bases outside the gene matches. Written as DNA, the CDR3 is TGTGCCAGCTCACAACGCCGGGACAGGGGTCACGAGCAGTACTTC. It is translated as CASSQRRDRGHEQYF.

The chain combines TRBV11-2 with TRBJ1-1; D is undetermined. The CDR3 covers 12 residues. CDR1 is SGHAT and CDR2 is FQNNGV in the germline V gene. V gave up 5 bases and J gave up 7 bases, with 11 bases separating them. The CDR3 protein is CASSQVRNEAFF. For the CDR3, the DNA is TGTGCCAGCAGCCAGGTACGAAATGAAGCTTTCTTT.

The rearrangement links TRBV7-6 to TRBJ1-6, with D perhaps matching TRBD1 (5 bases). The CDR3 has 16 amino acids. V shed 0 bases and J shed 6 bases, with 12 bases lying between them. Germline assignment: CDR1 SGHVS and CDR2 FNYEAQ. DNA for the CDR3: TGTGCCAGCAGCTTAGCCACTGGTCAGGGTAATTCACCCCTCCACTTT. It yields the protein CASSLATGQGNSPLHF.

Sample share makes this clone large. This chain connects TRBV5-6 to TRBJ2-7; D call uncertain. CDR3 length equals 11 residues. Trimming removed 3 bases from V and 2 bases from J, with 3 bases in between. Germline V gene sequence: CDR1 SGHDT, CDR2 YYEEEE. The CDR3 region has the DNA TGTGCCAGCAGCTCGGCCTACGAGCAGTACTTC. It translates to CASSSAYEQYF.

The chain recombines TRBV28 with TRBJ2-7; D is unresolved. Germline V gives CDR1 MDHEN, CDR2 SYDVKM. V was clipped by 3 bases and J by 4 bases, with 10 bases between them. The CDR3 totals 13 residues. The DNA for the CDR3 is TGTGCCAGCAGTTTTGAGAATACATACGAGCAGTACTTC. Translating it yields CASSFENTYEQYF. The full variable domain, with the rest looked up from reference TRBV28 and TRBJ2-7, is DVKVTQSSRYLVKRTGEKVFLECVQDMDHENMFWYRQDPGLGLRLIYFSYDVKMKEKGDIPEGYSVSREKKERFSLILESASTNQTSMYLCASSFENTYEQYFGPGTRLTVT.

The rearrangement uses TRBV6-1 and TRBJ1-5; TRBD1 matches at 7 bases. The germline V gene encodes CDR1 MNHNS and CDR2 SASEGT. V shed 11 bases, J shed 12 bases, and the junction held 16 bases outside the gene matches. This CDR3 is built from 13 residues. Written as DNA, the CDR3 is TGTGCCGGATCCCGGTACAGGGGAGAGATCCAGCATTTT. Translation gives CAGSRYRGEIQHF.

The chain has TRBV19 and TRBJ2-5, with D possibly being TRBD1 (5 bases). Trimming shortened V by 3 bases and J by 0 bases, and 17 bases separated the two germline ends. CDR3 length: 17 amino acids. Per germline, CDR1 LNHDA and CDR2 SQIVND (reference sequence). DNA for the CDR3: TGTGCCAGTAGTATTAGGATGGGGCAGTTAGACCAAGAGACCCAGTACTTC. Translation: CASSIRMGQLDQETQYF. Filled out from reference TRBV19 and TRBJ2-5, the complete variable domain reads DGGITQSPKYLFRKEGQNVTLSCEQNLNHDAMYWYRQDPGQGLRLIYYSQIVNDFQKGDIAEGYSVSREKKESFPLTVTSAQKNPTAFYLCASSIRMGQLDQETQYFGPGTRLLVL.

This clone has just a few counts. V and J are TRBV28 and TRBJ1-5; D perhaps matches TRBD1 (6 bases). V was trimmed by 2 bases and J by 6 bases, leaving 11 bases between them. Germline loops: CDR1 MDHEN, CDR2 SYDVKM. This CDR3 has 14 amino acids. The CDR3 is CASSLGGSLQPQHF. The CDR3 DNA is TGTGCCAGCAGTTTAGGGGGCTCCCTTCAGCCCCAGCATTTT. The full variable domain, its missing parts supplied by reference TRBV28 and TRBJ1-5, is DVKVTQSSRYLVKRTGEKVFLECVQDMDHENMFWYRQDPGLGLRLIYFSYDVKMKEKGDIPEGYSVSREKKERFSLILESASTNQTSMYLCASSLGGSLQPQHFGDGTRLSIL.